The rows below give T cell receptor beta chains drawn from one sample of a study of T cells in Graves' hyperthyroidism and ophthalmopathy. MiXCR, applied by TCRdb to the multiplex PCR reads, yields one record per CDR3 protein. The sample includes about 610,000 distinct CDR3 sequences, over 12% of them seen just once. The source material was blood. Every receptor here comes from a woman aged 40 to 50 with Graves' ophthalmopathy. The conserved cysteine and the conserved F or W are not part of the CDR3 here.

v_call cdr3_aa
TRBV11-2 ASSLDLKVDEQY
TRBV6-4 ASKRDREGSEAF
TRBV27 ASRGQGASYEQY
TRBV20-1 SARQGAPEQY
TRBV6-1 ASRTVAGGSEQY
TRBV4-3 ASSQASGGVNTEAF
TRBV30 AWSLRGSGVEQY
TRBV27 ASSLTSLGYEQY
TRBV6-2/TRBV6-3 ASRRQGEGSPLH
TRBV10-3 AISSGTKGYT
TRBV10-3 AIRTGTGGMNTQY
TRBV11-2 ASSRTGGAGTQY
TRBV5-1 ASSLAEGKGTEAF
TRBV25-1 ASSRPGFVEQY
TRBV29-1 SANQGARGTGELF
TRBV20-1 SARDYRNYNEQF
TRBV28 ASSAGYPVRGPLH
TRBV28 ASSLGLAESTDTQY
TRBV5-1 ASSLGSNQPQH
TRBV6-1 ASSPFWDPNTGELF
TRBV2 ASSRAGGLEQY
TRBV7-2 ASSPGGHPAETQY
TRBV20-1 SAGVGGYT
TRBV28 ASSIPSRAF
TRBV27 ASSTGQGLYGYT
TRBV12-3/TRBV12-4 ASNQRGTRTEAF
TRBV5-6 ASSLASLEQY
TRBV28 ASTETGGTNEKLF
TRBV5-1 ASRKWGFYEQY
TRBV30 AWSRPGPTYAQY
TRBV2 ASAGETQY
TRBV6-2/TRBV6-3 ASSYVSFNQPQH
TRBV12-3/TRBV12-4 ASRSDLGPDTQY
TRBV18 ASSPPIRGIYEQY
TRBV6-5 ASEGLSDTQY
TRBV6-2/TRBV6-3 TKPGGETQY
TRBV11-1 ASSLGLQGATYEQY
TRBV30 AWSKAGSGYEQY
TRBV20-1 SARDLRGTERANVLT
TRBV6-1 ASSPTGGAYGYT
TRBV6-5 ASSFNGQGEAF
TRBV10-3 AISGDRANEQY